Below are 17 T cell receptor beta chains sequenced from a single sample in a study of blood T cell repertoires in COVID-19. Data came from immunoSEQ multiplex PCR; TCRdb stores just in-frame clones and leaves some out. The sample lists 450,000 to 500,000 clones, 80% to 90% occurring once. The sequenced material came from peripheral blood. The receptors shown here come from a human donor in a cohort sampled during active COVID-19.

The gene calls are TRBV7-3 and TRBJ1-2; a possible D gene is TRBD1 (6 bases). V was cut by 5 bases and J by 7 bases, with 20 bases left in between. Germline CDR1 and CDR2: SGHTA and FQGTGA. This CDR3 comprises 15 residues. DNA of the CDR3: TGTGCCAGCAGCCCCCAGGGAGGGGGTAGTAGTGGCTACACCTTC. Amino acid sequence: CASSPQGGGSSGYTF.

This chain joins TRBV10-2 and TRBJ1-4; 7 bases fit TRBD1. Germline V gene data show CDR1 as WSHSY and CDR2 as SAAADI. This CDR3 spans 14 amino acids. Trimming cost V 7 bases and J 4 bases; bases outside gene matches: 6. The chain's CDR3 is CASKFQGVNEKLFF. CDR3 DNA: TGCGCCAGCAAGTTCCAGGGGGTTAATGAAAAACTGTTTTTT.

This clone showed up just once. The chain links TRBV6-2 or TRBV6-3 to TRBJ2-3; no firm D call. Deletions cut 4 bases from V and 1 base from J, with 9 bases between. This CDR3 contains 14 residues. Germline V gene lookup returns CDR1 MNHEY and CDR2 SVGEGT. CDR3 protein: CASSSPVGTDTQYF. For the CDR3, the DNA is TGTGCCAGCAGTTCCCCGGTCGGCACAGATACGCAGTATTTT.

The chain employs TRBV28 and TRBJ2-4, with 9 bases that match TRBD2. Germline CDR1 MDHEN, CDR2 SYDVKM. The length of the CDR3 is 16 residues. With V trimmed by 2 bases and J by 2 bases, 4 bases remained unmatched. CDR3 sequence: CASSLRAGGTKNIQYF. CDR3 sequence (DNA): TGTGCCAGCAGTTTACGTGCGGGAGGGACCAAAAACATTCAGTACTTC.

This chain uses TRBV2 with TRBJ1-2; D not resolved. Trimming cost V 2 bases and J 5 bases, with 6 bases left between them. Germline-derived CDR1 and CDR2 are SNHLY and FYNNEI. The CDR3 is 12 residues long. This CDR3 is CASSESGYGYTF. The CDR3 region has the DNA TGTGCCAGCAGTGAATCGGGTTATGGCTACACCTTC. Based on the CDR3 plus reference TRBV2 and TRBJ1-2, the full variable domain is EPEVTQTPSHQVTQMGQEVILRCVPISNHLYFYWYRQILGQKVEFLVSFYNNEISEKSEIFDDQFSVERPDGSNFTLKIRSTKLEDSAMYFCASSESGYGYTFGSGTRLTVV.

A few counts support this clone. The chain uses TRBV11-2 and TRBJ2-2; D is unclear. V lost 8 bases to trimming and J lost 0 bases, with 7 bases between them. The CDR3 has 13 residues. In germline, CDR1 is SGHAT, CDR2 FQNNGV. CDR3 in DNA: TGTGCCAGCGGCCCTTCGAACACCGGGGAGCTGTTTTTT. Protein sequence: CASGPSNTGELFF.

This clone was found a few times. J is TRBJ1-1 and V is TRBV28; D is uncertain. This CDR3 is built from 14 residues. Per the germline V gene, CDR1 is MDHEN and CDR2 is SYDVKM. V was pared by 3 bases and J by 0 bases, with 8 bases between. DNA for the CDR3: TGTGCCAGCAGTTTCGGGGATCTGAACACTGAAGCTTTCTTT. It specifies CASSFGDLNTEAFF.

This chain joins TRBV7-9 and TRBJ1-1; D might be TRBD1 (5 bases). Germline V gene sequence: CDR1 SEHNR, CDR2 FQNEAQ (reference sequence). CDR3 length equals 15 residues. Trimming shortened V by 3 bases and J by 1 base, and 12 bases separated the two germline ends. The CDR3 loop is CASSFSAGRNTEAFF. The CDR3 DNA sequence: TGTGCCAGCAGCTTCTCGGCAGGGCGGAACACTGAAGCTTTCTTT.

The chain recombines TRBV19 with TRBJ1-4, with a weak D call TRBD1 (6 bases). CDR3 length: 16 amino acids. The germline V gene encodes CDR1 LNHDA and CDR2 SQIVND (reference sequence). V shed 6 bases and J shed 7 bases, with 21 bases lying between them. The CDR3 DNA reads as TGTGCCAGTAGCCGGGAGGGGGGCGTCACTTCTGAAAAACTGTTTTTT. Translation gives CASSREGGVTSEKLFF.

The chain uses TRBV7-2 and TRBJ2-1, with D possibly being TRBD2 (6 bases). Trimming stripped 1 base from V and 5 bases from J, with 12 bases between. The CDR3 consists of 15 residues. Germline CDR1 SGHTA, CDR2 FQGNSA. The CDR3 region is CASSLVTSSNNEQFF. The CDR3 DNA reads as TGTGCCAGCAGCTTAGTTACTAGCAGTAACAATGAGCAGTTCTTC.

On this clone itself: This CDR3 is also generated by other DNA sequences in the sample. The CDR3 coding sequence is TGTGCCAGCAGTTACTCCCGGTTCAATGAGCAGTTCTTC. Translating gives CASSYSRFNEQFF. The chain uses TRBV6-6 and TRBJ2-1; D remains ambiguous. Trimming cost V 0 bases and J 6 bases, with 6 bases left between them. Germline V gene lookup returns CDR1 MNHNY and CDR2 SVGAGI (reference sequence). The CDR3 is 13 amino acids.

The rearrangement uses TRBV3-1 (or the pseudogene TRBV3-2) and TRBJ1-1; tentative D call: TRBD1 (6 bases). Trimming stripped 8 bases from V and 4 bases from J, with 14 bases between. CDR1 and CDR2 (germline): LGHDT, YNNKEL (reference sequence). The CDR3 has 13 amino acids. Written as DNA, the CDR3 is TGTGCCAGCCAAAACGTAGGGGGCACTGAAGCTTTCTTT. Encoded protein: CASQNVGGTEAFF.

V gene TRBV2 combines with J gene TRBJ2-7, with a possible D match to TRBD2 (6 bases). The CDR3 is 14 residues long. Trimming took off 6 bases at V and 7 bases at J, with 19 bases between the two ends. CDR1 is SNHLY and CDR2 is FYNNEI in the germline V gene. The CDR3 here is CASREIGTGVEQYF. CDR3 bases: TGTGCCAGCAGAGAGATCGGGACTGGGGTGGAGCAGTACTTC.

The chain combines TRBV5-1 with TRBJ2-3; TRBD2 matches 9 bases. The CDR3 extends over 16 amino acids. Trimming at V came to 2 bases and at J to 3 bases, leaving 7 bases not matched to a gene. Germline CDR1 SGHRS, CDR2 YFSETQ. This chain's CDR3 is CASSFVRGRETDTQYF. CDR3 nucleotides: TGCGCCAGCAGCTTTGTTCGCGGGAGGGAAACAGATACGCAGTATTTT.

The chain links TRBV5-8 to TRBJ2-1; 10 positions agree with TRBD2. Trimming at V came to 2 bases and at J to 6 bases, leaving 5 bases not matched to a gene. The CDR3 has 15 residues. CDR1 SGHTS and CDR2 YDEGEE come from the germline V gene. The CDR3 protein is CASSFRLAGVNEQFF. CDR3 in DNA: TGTGCCAGCAGCTTCAGACTAGCGGGCGTCAATGAGCAGTTCTTC.

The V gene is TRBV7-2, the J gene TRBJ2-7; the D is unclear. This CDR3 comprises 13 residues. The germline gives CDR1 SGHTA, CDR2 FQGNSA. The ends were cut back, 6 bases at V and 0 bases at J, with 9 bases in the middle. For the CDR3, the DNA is TGTGCCAGCAGGGCCGGGTCCTCCTACGAGCAGTACTTC. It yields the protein CASRAGSSYEQYF.

This chain's CDR3 is CASSLGTGGAQDGYTF. The CDR3 DNA reads TGTGCCAGCAGCTTAGGGACAGGGGGCGCACAAGATGGCTACACCTTC. V is TRBV7-2 and J is TRBJ1-2; TRBD1 agrees at 11 bases. After removal of 1 base from V and 6 bases from J, the junction contained 7 bases not matched to a gene. Germline CDR1 and CDR2: SGHTA and FQGNSA. The CDR3 runs 16 residues.